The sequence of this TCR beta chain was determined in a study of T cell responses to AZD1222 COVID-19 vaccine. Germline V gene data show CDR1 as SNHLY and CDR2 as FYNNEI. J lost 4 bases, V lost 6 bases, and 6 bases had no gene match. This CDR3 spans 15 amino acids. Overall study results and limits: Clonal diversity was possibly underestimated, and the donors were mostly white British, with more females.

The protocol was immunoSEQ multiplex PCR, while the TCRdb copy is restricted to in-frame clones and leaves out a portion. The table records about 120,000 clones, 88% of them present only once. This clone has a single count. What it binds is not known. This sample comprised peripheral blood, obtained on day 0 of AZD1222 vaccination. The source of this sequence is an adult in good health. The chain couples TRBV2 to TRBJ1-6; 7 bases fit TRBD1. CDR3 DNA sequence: TGTGCCAGCAGCGCCTCGACAGGGTATAATTCACCCCTCCACTTT. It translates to CASSASTGYNSPLHF.